This record covers a single T cell receptor beta chain. The identical CDR3 is also encoded by other nucleotide sequences in the sample. This record comes from a study of blood T cell repertoires in COVID-19. Produced via immunoSEQ multiplex PCR; TCRdb's table is partial and in-frame only. The table includes about 180,000 clones, 80% to 90% detected once. This TCR came from a woman aged 80 or over with COVID-19, enrolled during active disease. The sequenced sample consisted of peripheral blood.

The CDR3 nucleotides read TGTGCCAGTAGTATTCGGACTAGCGGCTCCTACGAGCAGTACTTC. Translation gives CASSIRTSGSYEQYF. The chain is built from TRBV19 and TRBJ2-7, with TRBD2 matching 10 bases. Germline CDR1 and CDR2: LNHDA and SQIVND (reference sequence). The CDR3 runs 15 residues. With 3 bases clipped from V and 0 bases from J, the junction kept 2 bases outside the gene matches.